Following are 26 T cell receptor beta chains from one sample sequenced in a study of blood T cells in healthy people across ages. A J-beta primer mix and a sample-barcoded 5' primer were used in a second PCR of roughly 6 to 11 cycles. TCRdb processed the 5' RACE reads anew with MiXCR; each CDR3 protein has one entry. Of roughly 1,800,000 distinct CDR3 sequences in the sample, around half were seen once. The specimen sequenced was blood. These receptor sequences come from a woman aged 35 to 49 in good health.

The rearrangement joins TRBV7-9 to TRBJ2-3; D is possibly TRBD2 (7 bases). This CDR3 comprises 15 residues. Trimming left V 5 bases short and J 5 bases short, with 17 bases between. The germline CDR1 and CDR2 sequences are SEHNR and FQNEAQ (reference sequence). The CDR3 reads CASSPAQGGGDTQYF. CDR3 sequence (DNA): TGTGCCAGCAGCCCGGCACAGGGCGGGGGAGATACGCAGTATTTT.

This clonotype was counted between two and nine times. CDR3 sequence: CASSSGMVAGGTADTQYF. The CDR3 bases are TGCGCCAGCAGCTCGGGGATGGTAGCGGGGGGGACCGCGGATACGCAGTATTTT. The chain recombines TRBV5-1 with TRBJ2-3, with 11 bases fitting TRBD2. From germline, CDR1 is SGHRS and CDR2 YFSETQ. This CDR3 is 18 amino acids long. J was trimmed by 6 bases and V by 3 bases; bases with no gene match: 15.

This clonotype has just a few counts. This CDR3 reads CASSPYETNNEQFF. The CDR3 DNA reads as TGTGCCAGCAGTCCTTACGAGACAAACAATGAGCAGTTCTTC. The chain employs TRBV12-3 or TRBV12-4 and TRBJ2-1; D remains unclear. This CDR3 is 14 amino acids long. V dropped 5 bases and J dropped 5 bases, with 13 bases sitting between them.

The chain uses TRBV5-1 and TRBJ1-2; possibly TRBD1 for D (6 bases). CDR1 is SGHRS, CDR2 YFSETQ, per germline. The germline V and J ends were trimmed by 3 bases and 5 bases, with 11 bases remaining between them. The CDR3 sequence is 13 residues long. The CDR3: CASSSGEGYGYTF. CDR3 bases: TGCGCCAGCAGCTCAGGGGAGGGATATGGCTACACCTTC.

The sample holds a few counts of this clonotype. The chain uses TRBV7-2 and TRBJ2-7; possible D gene TRBD1, 6 bases. The J call may be wrong; the DNA end is better matched by TRBJ2-5. Germline assignment: CDR1 SGHTA and CDR2 FQGNSA. The CDR3 runs to 14 residues. CDR3 nucleotide sequence: TGTGCCAGCAGCTTATCCAGGGGTGGTGGGACCCAGTACTTC. It specifies CASSLSRGGGTQYF.

This chain uses TRBV25-1 with TRBJ1-1; no clear D gene. The CDR3 runs 13 residues. The germline V gene has CDR1 MGHDK and CDR2 SYGVNS. V was shortened by 1 base and J by 2 bases, with 5 bases between the two germline ends. The CDR3 nucleotides are TGTGCCAGCAGTGAATCCATAAACACTGAAGCTTTCTTT. Protein product: CASSESINTEAFF.

This sequence joins TRBV27 and TRBJ2-1; D is tentatively TRBD1 or TRBD2 (7 bases each). The CDR3 is 18 amino acids. V lost 6 bases and J lost 6, with 27 bases in between. The germline V gene encodes CDR1 MNHEY and CDR2 SMNVEV (reference sequence). The CDR3 here is CASSRRTGQAWGGNEQFF. CDR3 bases: TGTGCCAGCAGCCGACGAACCGGACAGGCCTGGGGGGGCAATGAGCAGTTCTTC.

Turning to this clonotype: At one boundary the junction diverges from the germline segment, which might be a read error. The rearrangement uses TRBV5-6 and TRBJ2-1, with 9 bases matching TRBD2. The DNA end favors TRBJ2-7, so the J call may be wrong. Germline V gene lookup returns CDR1 SGHDT and CDR2 YYEEEE. This CDR3 has 17 amino acids. In nucleotides, the CDR3 is TGCGCCAGCAGCTTCAAGCGGGGGGCCTACTCCTACAATGAGCAGTACTTC. This sequence encodes CASSFKRGAYSYNEQYF.

The chain joins TRBV2 to TRBJ1-4; TRBD1 matches at 8 bases. Unmatched junction bases numbered 3, after V lost 5 bases and J lost 1 base. Germline CDR1 SNHLY, CDR2 FYNNEI. This CDR3 is 15 amino acids long. The CDR3 here is CASSNGQGTNEKLFF. Written as DNA, the CDR3 is TGTGCCAGCAGTAACGGACAGGGAACTAATGAAAAACTGTTTTTT. Filled out from reference TRBV2 and TRBJ1-4, the complete variable domain reads EPEVTQTPSHQVTQMGQEVILRCVPISNHLYFYWYRQILGQKVEFLVSFYNNEISEKSEIFDDQFSVERPDGSNFTLKIRSTKLEDSAMYFCASSNGQGTNEKLFFGSGTQLSVL.

CDR3 in amino acids: CASWGITDTQYF. CDR3 nucleotide sequence: TGTGCCAGCTGGGGGATCACAGATACGCAGTATTTT. V usage is TRBV6-5 and J usage is TRBJ2-3; D might be TRBD1 or TRBD2, each matching 5 bases. The V end lost 8 bases, the J end lost 2 bases, and 8 bases lay between the germline ends. Per germline, CDR1 MNHEY and CDR2 SVGAGI. CDR3 size: 12 residues.

This clonotype was recorded once. This chain links TRBV11-2 with TRBJ2-3, with TRBD2 as a possible D gene (5 bases). The CDR3 sequence is 15 residues long. V lost 4 bases, J lost 6 bases, and 17 bases lay in between. CDR1 is SGHAT, CDR2 FQNNGV, per germline. CDR3 DNA sequence: TGTGCCAGCAGCTCCCCGGATGAGGGTCGGGATACGCAGTATTTT. This translates into CASSSPDEGRDTQYF.

This clonotype turned up a few times. The chain joins TRBV28 to TRBJ2-4, with D possibly TRBD2 on 6 matching bases. Trimming took off 1 base at V and 1 base at J, with 14 bases between the two ends. Looked up from germline, CDR1 is MDHEN and CDR2 is SYDVKM. The CDR3 is 17 amino acids. For the CDR3, the DNA is TGTGCCAGCAGTTTATTGGGGGGAGACACGGCCAAAAACATTCAGTACTTC. This translates into CASSLLGGDTAKNIQYF.

CDR3 amino acids: CASSLGVGPSTGANVLTF. The CDR3 region has the DNA TGTGCCAGCAGTTTAGGTGTAGGTCCTAGCACTGGGGCCAACGTCCTGACTTTC. The V call is TRBV12-3 or TRBV12-4, the J call TRBJ2-6; tentative D call: TRBD2 (5 bases). The CDR3 sequence is 18 residues long. The germline V and J ends were trimmed by 1 base and 2 bases, with 15 bases remaining between them.

The chain carries TRBV7-2 and TRBJ2-7, with 9 bases matching TRBD2. Germline V gene sequence: CDR1 SGHTA, CDR2 FQGNSA. This CDR3 is built from 14 residues. V lost 4 bases, J lost 7 bases, and 8 bases stayed unmatched. The CDR3 reads CASSSLAGLGEQYF. The CDR3 bases are TGTGCCAGCAGCTCCCTAGCGGGGTTGGGAGAGCAGTACTTC.

The chain recombines TRBV4-2 with TRBJ1-6, with D tentatively TRBD1 (6 bases). In germline, CDR1 is LGHNA, CDR2 YNFKEQ. Trimming cost V 0 bases and J 11 bases, with 14 bases left between them. The CDR3 is made up of 15 amino acids. CDR3 loop: CASSQDGQPQAPLHF. In DNA, the CDR3 is TGTGCCAGCAGCCAAGATGGACAGCCTCAGGCACCCCTCCACTTT.

J is TRBJ1-5 and V is TRBV20-1; D possibly corresponds to TRBD1 (6 bases). Between the trimmed V and J ends, which lost 2 bases and 6 bases, there was a span of 11 bases. Germline V gives CDR1 DFQATT, CDR2 SNEGSKA (reference sequence). The CDR3 extends over 13 amino acids. Here the CDR3 DNA reads TGCAGTGCTAGACCACAGGGAGCTCAGCCCCAGCATTTT. Translating it yields CSARPQGAQPQHF.

This clonotype has just a few counts. The J gene is TRBJ2-1, the V gene TRBV7-9; no clear D. CDR1 is SEHNR, CDR2 FQNEAQ, per germline (reference sequence). This CDR3 comprises 14 residues. The germline V and J ends were trimmed by 1 base and 7 bases, with 11 bases remaining between them. The CDR3 reads CASSLVKGRNEQFF. DNA for the CDR3: TGTGCCAGCAGCTTAGTCAAGGGTAGGAATGAGCAGTTCTTC.

V gene TRBV28 combines with J gene TRBJ2-4; possible D gene TRBD1, 6 bases. The J call is uncertain, as TRBJ2-7 better fits the DNA end. This CDR3 has 15 amino acids. Germline V gene sequence: CDR1 MDHEN, CDR2 SYDVKM. CDR3 amino acids: CASSLWLGQTYEQYF. The CDR3, as DNA: TGTGCCAGCAGTTTATGGTTGGGACAAACCTACGAGCAGTACTTC.

Many counts were recorded for this clonotype. The chain couples TRBV4-3 to TRBJ2-7; tentative D call: TRBD1 (6 bases). Between the trimmed V and J ends, which lost 0 bases and 3 bases, there was a span of 12 bases. The CDR3 spans 15 residues. Germline CDR1 LGHNA, CDR2 YSLEER. The CDR3 is CASSQERDTRYEQYF. CDR3 coding DNA: TGCGCCAGCAGCCAAGAAAGGGACACCCGCTACGAGCAGTACTTC.

The rearrangement uses TRBV7-9 and TRBJ1-6; D is perhaps TRBD1 (6 bases). With 4 bases removed from V and 6 bases from J, the gap between germline ends came to 10 bases. The germline V gene encodes CDR1 SEHNR and CDR2 FQNEAQ (reference sequence). The CDR3 length is 14 residues. CDR3 sequence: CASSSDSVNSPLHF. CDR3 DNA sequence: TGTGCCAGCAGCTCGGACAGCGTTAATTCACCCCTCCACTTT.

The J gene is TRBJ1-6, the V gene TRBV27, with D possibly TRBD1 on 5 matching bases. The V and J ends lost 3 bases and 5 bases respectively, with 17 bases between them. The CDR3 length is 17 residues. Germline CDR1 reads MNHEY; CDR2 reads SMNVEV (reference sequence). CDR3 loop: CASSFSGPGDNNSPLHF. The CDR3, as DNA: TGTGCCAGCAGTTTCTCGGGCCCGGGGGATAATAATTCACCCCTCCACTTT.

The chain links TRBV29-1 to TRBJ2-3; unclear D gene. Trimming left V 0 bases short and J 0 bases short, with 7 bases between. The CDR3 runs to 14 residues. The germline V gene has CDR1 SQVTM and CDR2 ANQGSEA. Here the CDR3 reads CSVEDPTSTDTQYF. The CDR3 DNA reads TGCAGCGTTGAAGATCCCACTAGCACAGATACGCAGTATTTT.

The chain combines TRBV6-9 with TRBJ2-1; perhaps TRBD2 as D (6 bases). The DNA end is more similar to TRBJ2-7, so the J call may be wrong. Germline V gene sequence: CDR1 MNHGY, CDR2 SVAAGI. The CDR3 sequence is 16 residues long. CDR3 coding DNA: TGTGCCAGCAGTTATTCGAAGGCGGGACGGTGGGATGAGCAGTACTTC. It codes for CASSYSKAGRWDEQYF.

The gene calls are TRBV6-5 and TRBJ2-5; weak D call: TRBD1 (6 bases). The CDR3 contains 14 residues. Trimming shortened V by 0 bases and J by 5 bases, and 10 bases separated the two germline ends. Per germline, CDR1 MNHEY and CDR2 SVGAGI. CDR3 sequence (DNA): TGTGCCAGCAGTTACTCGCAGGGGCTTGAGACCCAGTACTTC. Its translation is CASSYSQGLETQYF.

This clonotype occurred a few times. V usage is TRBV5-1 and J usage is TRBJ2-3; tentatively, D is TRBD1 (6 bases). The CDR3 consists of 16 residues. From germline, CDR1 is SGHRS and CDR2 YFSETQ. The ends were cut back, 4 bases at V and 2 bases at J, with 17 bases in the middle. The CDR3 sequence: CASSVGAPDNTDTQYF. The DNA of the CDR3 is TGCGCCAGCAGCGTGGGGGCCCCGGACAACACAGATACGCAGTATTTT.

The rearrangement uses TRBV24-1 and TRBJ2-1, with 9 bases that match TRBD1. Trimming removed 4 bases from V and 6 bases from J; junction bases left unmatched: 9. The CDR3 totals 16 residues. Germline V gene lookup returns CDR1 KGHDR and CDR2 SFDVKD. The CDR3 nucleotides read TGTGCCACCAGTGACCCCACAGGGGGCCAGGTCAATGAGCAGTTCTTC. Protein: CATSDPTGGQVNEQFF.